The text below deals with one T cell receptor beta chain. Its antigen is still unknown. The sample is drawn from a study of TIL therapy for anti-PD-1-resistant metastatic lung cancer. Study in general: By whole-exome sequencing, median non-synonymous tumor mutation burden was around 1.4 mutations per megabase.

Regarding the study as a whole: The cohort had more treatment-naive, never-smoker and oncogene-addicted patients than typical.

Time point described: pre-treatment sample, taken before nivolumab and TIL therapy. Stage 4 NSCLC adults joined between late 2017 and 2020. J was trimmed by 5 bases and V by 2 bases; bases with no gene match: 3. The germline V gene has CDR1 WNHNN and CDR2 SYGVQD (reference sequence). This CDR3 comprises 13 residues. The libraries were made with immunoSEQ v3. Only in-frame clones appear in the TCRdb table, and some are missing; sequencing was by immunoSEQ multiplex PCR. Of about 60,000 clones listed, around 69% are singletons. The specimen comprised blood, sampled at baseline. This chain connects TRBV10-1 to TRBJ2-7, with TRBD2 matching over 7 bases. This receptor was obtained from a person between 25 and 80 years old with non-small cell lung cancer. The CDR3 nucleotides read TGCGCCAGCAGTGAGGGACTAGTTAACGAGCAGTACTTC. Translation: CASSEGLVNEQYF.